What follows are 12 T cell receptor beta chains derived from one specimen sequenced in a study of blood T cells in healthy people across ages. PCR was performed a second time for about 6 to 12 cycles using a sample-barcoded 5' primer and a J-beta primer mix. TCRdb itself ran the 5' RACE reads through MiXCR, one entry per CDR3 protein. The data hold about 2 million distinct CDR3 sequences, with roughly 52% observed a single time. Sample: blood. The receptors shown here come from a woman in her thirties or forties in good health.

The chain recombines TRBV25-1 with TRBJ2-6; the D gene could be TRBD1 or TRBD2 (5 bases each). Germline V lookup: CDR1 MGHDK, CDR2 SYGVNS. V was cut by 3 bases and J by 0 bases, with 6 bases left in between. The CDR3 consists of 15 residues. The CDR3 protein is CASSEGDSGANVLTF. CDR3 nucleotides: TGTGCCAGCAGTGAGGGGGACTCTGGGGCCAACGTCCTGACTTTC. The complete variable domain, with remaining parts taken from reference TRBV25-1 and TRBJ2-6, reads EADIYQTPRYLVIGTGKKITLECSQTMGHDKMYWYQQDPGMELHLIHYSYGVNSTEKGDLSSESTVSRIRTEHFPLTLESARPSHTSQYLCASSEGDSGANVLTFGAGSRLTVL.

CDR3 nucleotides: TGTGCCAGCAGTGAAGTGCGGGGGCCCCGAGAGACCCAGTACTTC. Protein: CASSEVRGPRETQYF. The chain links TRBV2 to TRBJ2-5; tentative D call: TRBD2 (7 bases). The CDR3 is 15 residues long. Trimming took off 1 base at V and 4 bases at J, with 13 bases between the two ends. The germline CDR1 and CDR2 sequences are SNHLY and FYNNEI.

This clonotype appeared a few times. This sequence joins TRBV28 and TRBJ2-1; D might be TRBD2 (6 bases). CDR1 is MDHEN and CDR2 is SYDVKM in the germline V gene. V gave up 8 bases and J gave up 4 bases, with 15 bases separating them. There are 14 residues in the CDR3. The CDR3, as DNA: TGTGCCAGCTCTATGGGAGGAACGTACAATGAGCAGTTCTTC. This encodes CASSMGGTYNEQFF.

The CDR3 DNA follows: TGTGCCAGCAGCTTAAGCCGGGACCGAGAGACCCAGTACTTC. Its protein product is CASSLSRDRETQYF. V and J are TRBV7-8 and TRBJ2-5; D could derive from TRBD1 or TRBD2 (5 bases each). Trimming removed 2 bases at V and 4 bases at J, with 11 bases between. The CDR3 has 14 residues. Per the germline V gene, CDR1 is SGHVS and CDR2 is FQNEAQ.

V gene TRBV20-1 combines with J gene TRBJ2-5; the D call may be TRBD1 or TRBD2 (5 bases each). The germline V gene has CDR1 DFQATT and CDR2 SNEGSKA (reference sequence). The CDR3 contains 13 residues. The V end was cut by 5 bases, the J end by 5 bases, with 15 bases between. CDR3 region: CSAPRDADETQYF. The CDR3 DNA reads TGCAGTGCTCCCCGGGACGCGGACGAGACCCAGTACTTC.

The rearrangement uses TRBV11-2 and TRBJ1-1; D perhaps matches TRBD1 (5 bases). Germline loops: CDR1 SGHAT, CDR2 FQNNGV. The ends were cut back, 7 bases at V and 8 bases at J, with 11 bases in the middle. The CDR3 is 11 residues long. The chain's CDR3 is CASTWGGEAFF. The CDR3 DNA is TGTGCCAGCACCTGGGGGGGAGAAGCTTTCTTT.

In this sample, this clonotype turned up a few times. The chain carries TRBV20-1 and TRBJ2-5, with a possible D match to TRBD2 (5 bases). CDR1 is DFQATT and CDR2 is SNEGSKA in the germline V gene (reference sequence). CDR3 size: 14 residues. With 0 bases removed from V and 5 bases from J, the gap between germline ends came to 13 bases. The CDR3 DNA is TGCAGTGCTAGAGATAGTAGTGCGGGCGAGACCCAGTACTTC. Amino acids: CSARDSSAGETQYF.

The V call is TRBV7-9, the J call TRBJ2-3, with D perhaps matching TRBD1 or TRBD2 (5 bases each). V lost 2 bases and J lost 2, with 14 bases in between. This CDR3 has 16 residues. Per germline, CDR1 SEHNR and CDR2 FQNEAQ (reference sequence). The CDR3 coding sequence is TGTGCCAGCAGCTTATCCGGGACCCTGAACACAGATACGCAGTATTTT. It yields the protein CASSLSGTLNTDTQYF.

This clonotype was found a few times. The V call is TRBV20-1, the J call TRBJ1-2, with D perhaps matching TRBD1 (6 bases). Trimming stripped 5 bases from V and 6 bases from J, with 22 bases between. The CDR3 extends over 15 amino acids. In germline, CDR1 is DFQATT, CDR2 SNEGSKA (reference sequence). In DNA, the CDR3 is TGCAGTGCTCAGGGGATTTCGTGGTGGGGAGATGGCTACACCTTC. It translates to CSAQGISWWGDGYTF.

This clonotype was seen at least ten times. The chain is built from TRBV6-1 and TRBJ2-5, with D perhaps TRBD1 (6 bases). CDR3 length: 13 residues. V gave up 6 bases and J gave up 5 bases, with 13 bases separating them. Germline lookup yields CDR1 MNHNS and CDR2 SASEGT. CDR3 sequence: CASSKQGRETQYF. The CDR3 DNA reads TGTGCCAGCAGCAAACAGGGTCGGGAGACCCAGTACTTC.

The chain combines TRBV29-1 with TRBJ2-3, with 9 nucleotides matching TRBD2. Germline loops: CDR1 SQVTM, CDR2 ANQGSEA. V lost 7 bases, J lost 5 bases, and 16 bases stayed unmatched. CDR3 length equals 16 residues. CDR3 in amino acids: CSGDLGLASSGDTQYF. CDR3 in DNA: TGCAGCGGTGACCTCGGACTAGCGTCTTCTGGAGATACGCAGTATTTT.

V gene TRBV9 combines with J gene TRBJ2-3; 7 bases are shared with TRBD1. After removal of 0 bases from V and 5 bases from J, the junction contained 6 bases not matched to a gene. The CDR3 has 15 residues. Germline CDR1 and CDR2: SGDLS and YYNGEE. CDR3 DNA sequence: TGTGCCAGCAGCGTAGAGGGGGCCGAGGTAGATACGCAGTATTTT. The encoded protein is CASSVEGAEVDTQYF.